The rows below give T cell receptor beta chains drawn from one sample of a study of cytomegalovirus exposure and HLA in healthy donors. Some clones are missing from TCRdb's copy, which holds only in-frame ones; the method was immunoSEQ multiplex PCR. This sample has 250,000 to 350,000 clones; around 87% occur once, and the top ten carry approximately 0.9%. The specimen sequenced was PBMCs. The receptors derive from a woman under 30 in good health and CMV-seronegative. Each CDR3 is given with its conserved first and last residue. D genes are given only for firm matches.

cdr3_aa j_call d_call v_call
CASSFETGSTDTQYF TRBJ2-3 - TRBV5-1
CASRRPGLGAKNIQYF TRBJ2-4 - TRBV28
CASSLDQGAAVGTIYF TRBJ1-3 - TRBV7-6
CASSYSTGGSYNEQFF TRBJ2-1 TRBD1 TRBV6-6
CAFEQGFSTIYF TRBJ1-3 - TRBV30
CASSSQGVEEAFF TRBJ1-1 TRBD1 TRBV28
CASSTGGLSTGAEQFF TRBJ2-1 - TRBV18
CASSLQGHMNTEAFF TRBJ1-1 - TRBV27
CASSQAGRGIYTIYF TRBJ1-3 TRBD1 TRBV4-1
CASSRDIYEQYF TRBJ2-7 - TRBV28
CASSVDSGNTEAFF TRBJ1-1 - TRBV9
CASSRSGRAYNEQFF TRBJ2-1 TRBD2 TRBV9
CASSPHGGVNTEAFF TRBJ1-1 - TRBV5-8
CASSLNPGQGRETEAFF TRBJ1-1 TRBD1 TRBV28
CASSGSGRNTGELFF TRBJ2-2 TRBD2 TRBV9
CASSELATEAFF TRBJ1-1 - TRBV6-1
CASSLVGGKIGETQYF TRBJ2-5 - TRBV7-6
CASSFYRGHTEAFF TRBJ1-1 TRBD1 TRBV27
CASSFRVHNEQFF TRBJ2-1 - TRBV7-8